The 5 T cell receptor beta chains reported below all come from one sample, sequenced in a study of cytotoxic CD8 clonotypes in ibrutinib-treated CLL. Using immunoSEQ multiplex PCR, the repertoire was profiled, and TCRdb retains in-frame clones only, with some absent. The table has roughly 180,000 clones, approximately 68% seen once; the top ten hold 13%. The sample was PBMCs, taken after 24 months of ibrutinib treatment. The receptors originated from a human donor with chronic lymphocytic leukemia.

V is TRBV19 and J is TRBJ1-5; weak D call: TRBD1 (5 bases). CDR3 size: 15 residues. Between the trimmed V and J ends, which lost 7 bases and 5 bases, there was a span of 18 bases. CDR1 and CDR2 (germline): LNHDA, SQIVND (reference sequence). The CDR3 DNA follows: TGTGCCAGTATTCGGGCGGGGGAGAGGGATCAGCCCCAGCATTTT. Translated: CASIRAGERDQPQHF.

The chain has TRBV9 and TRBJ1-4; TRBD1 agrees at 11 bases. Trimming cost V 4 bases and J 8 bases; bases outside gene matches: 7. The germline V gene has CDR1 SGDLS and CDR2 YYNGEE. This CDR3 is 15 amino acids long. Written as DNA, the CDR3 is TGTGCCAGCAGCCCGGGACAGGGGGGCTGGGAAAAACTGTTTTTT. Its protein product is CASSPGQGGWEKLFF.

The rearrangement links TRBV6-6 to TRBJ2-5; D possibly corresponds to TRBD2 (5 bases). V dropped 0 bases and J dropped 3 bases, with 11 bases sitting between them. Germline V gives CDR1 MNHNY, CDR2 SVGAGI (reference sequence). This CDR3 comprises 15 residues. The CDR3 nucleotides read TGTGCCAGCAGTTACTCCCGGACTGGAAAAGAGACCCAGTACTTC. It yields the protein CASSYSRTGKETQYF.

The rearrangement joins TRBV5-1 to TRBJ2-1; TRBD2 aligns across 9 bases. CDR1 and CDR2 (germline): SGHRS, YFSETQ. CDR3 length: 14 residues. With 4 bases clipped from V and 2 bases from J, the junction kept 1 base outside the gene matches. CDR3 region: CASSIAGAYNEQFF. The CDR3, as DNA: TGCGCCAGCAGCATAGCGGGAGCCTACAATGAGCAGTTCTTC.

This clone appeared once. This chain links TRBV7-2 with TRBJ2-7; D perhaps matches TRBD2 (6 bases). The CDR3 runs 20 residues. CDR1 is SGHTA, CDR2 FQGNSA, per germline. V lost 0 bases, J lost 2 bases, and 26 bases lay in between. The CDR3 loop is CASSLAQGGGRGAQTYEQYF. CDR3 nucleotide sequence: TGTGCCAGCAGCTTAGCTCAGGGTGGGGGGAGAGGCGCCCAAACCTACGAGCAGTACTTC. Complete variable domain (other parts from reference TRBV7-2 and TRBJ2-7): GAGVSQSPSNKVTEKGKDVELRCDPISGHTALYWYRQSLGQGLEFLIYFQGNSAPDKSGLPSDRFSAERTGGSVSTLTIQRTQQEDSAVYLCASSLAQGGGRGAQTYEQYFGPGTRLTVT.